The 31 T cell receptor beta chains in this list originate from one sample, sequenced in a study of T cell responses to AZD1222 COVID-19 vaccine. TCRdb's table, derived via immunoSEQ multiplex PCR, lists solely in-frame clones and lacks some. The sample lists about 89,000 clones; roughly 86% were seen once. The sample in question was peripheral blood, obtained 28 days after the second AZD1222 dose. The receptors were sampled from an adult who received the AZD1222 COVID-19 vaccine.

This sequence joins TRBV30 and TRBJ1-5; D is unclear. Germline V lookup: CDR1 GTSNPN, CDR2 SVGIG (reference sequence). The CDR3 spans 14 residues. V was cut by 6 bases and J by 2 bases, with 14 bases left in between. The CDR3 spells CACEVGNGNQPQHF. CDR3 DNA sequence: TGTGCCTGCGAGGTGGGCAATGGCAATCAGCCCCAGCATTTT.

The chain combines TRBV5-1 with TRBJ1-1; the D gene is possibly TRBD1 (5 bases). Deletions cut 4 bases from V and 10 bases from J, with 17 bases between. The CDR3 totals 13 residues. The germline V gene has CDR1 SGHRS and CDR2 YFSETQ. CDR3 sequence reads: CASSPGTTRAAFF. DNA of the CDR3: TGCGCCAGCAGCCCCGGGACTACTCGGGCAGCTTTCTTT.

This clone was picked up one time. This chain joins TRBV11-2 and TRBJ2-1; perhaps TRBD2 as D (6 bases). Trimming removed 5 bases at V and 10 bases at J, with 21 bases between. Germline CDR1 and CDR2: SGHAT and FQNNGV. This CDR3 is 15 amino acids long. This CDR3 is CASSTRDARWGEQFF. The CDR3 DNA sequence: TGTGCCAGCAGCACGCGGGACGCCAGATGGGGGGAGCAGTTCTTC.

The gene calls are TRBV6-5 and TRBJ2-5; D is perhaps TRBD1 (5 bases). This CDR3 has 13 amino acids. CDR1 and CDR2 (germline): MNHEY, SVGAGI. Trimming stripped 6 bases from V and 5 bases from J, with 13 bases between. This CDR3 reads CASRMLGAETQYF. The CDR3, as DNA: TGTGCCAGCAGGATGCTAGGGGCGGAGACCCAGTACTTC.

This chain joins TRBV13 and TRBJ1-1; D is possibly TRBD1 (5 bases). CDR3 size: 15 residues. V was clipped by 5 bases and J by 4 bases, with 17 bases between them. Germline CDR1 PRHDT, CDR2 FYEKMQ (reference sequence). CDR3 sequence: CASSARQRVSTEAFF. The DNA of the CDR3 is TGTGCCAGCAGCGCACGACAGAGGGTTAGCACTGAAGCTTTCTTT.

V and J are TRBV20-1 and TRBJ2-2; D ambiguous. CDR3 length: 13 amino acids. V was pared by 3 bases and J by 5 bases, with 10 bases between. Looked up from germline, CDR1 is DFQATT and CDR2 is SNEGSKA (reference sequence). The CDR3 bases are TGCAGTGCTAGTGACGGACCGACCGGGGAGCTGTTTTTT. Translating it yields CSASDGPTGELFF.

The chain carries TRBV28 and TRBJ2-7; D is undetermined. Per germline, CDR1 MDHEN and CDR2 SYDVKM. The CDR3 sequence is 16 residues long. Trimming removed 6 bases at V and 5 bases at J, with 23 bases between. As DNA, the CDR3 is TGTGCCAGCAGCAGCCCGATGGCCCTCCGAGCCCACGAGCAGTACTTC. Its translation is CASSSPMALRAHEQYF.

This clone has just one count. One junction end does not reproduce the germline sequence, and a read error may be involved. V gene TRBV7-7 combines with J gene TRBJ2-3; D gene unclear. The CDR3 is 15 residues long. Germline CDR1 and CDR2: SSHAT and FNYEAQ (reference sequence). Here the CDR3 reads CASSPAELRADTQYF. CDR3 sequence (DNA): TGTGCTAGCAGCCCGGCGGAGCTTAGGGCGGATACGCAGTATTTT.

This clone was detected once. This chain connects TRBV7-2 to TRBJ2-3, with no clear D. The CDR3 runs to 16 residues. The V end lost 1 base, the J end lost 0 bases, and 11 bases lay between the germline ends. CDR1 SGHTA and CDR2 FQGNSA come from the germline V gene. CDR3: CASSLDYGSSTDTQYF. In nucleotides, the CDR3 is TGTGCCAGCAGCTTAGACTATGGCTCGAGCACAGATACGCAGTATTTT.

The genes are TRBV2 and TRBJ1-4, with 7 nucleotides matching TRBD1. The V gene end was trimmed by 4 bases and the J gene end by 5 bases; junction bases not matched to a gene: 10. Germline assignment: CDR1 SNHLY and CDR2 FYNNEI. The CDR3 runs to 16 residues. Written as DNA, the CDR3 is TGTGCCAGCAGTGCCCAATTGGGACAGATCAATGAAAAACTGTTTTTT. Translation: CASSAQLGQINEKLFF.

This sequence joins TRBV19 and TRBJ2-1, with D tentatively TRBD1 or TRBD2 (5 bases each). The ends were cut back, 3 bases at V and 7 bases at J, with 13 bases in the middle. This CDR3 is 14 amino acids long. The V gene's germline CDR1 is LNHDA and CDR2 SQIVND (reference sequence). The CDR3 bases are TGTGCCAGTAGTATTTACGCAGGGAGTAATGAGCAGTTCTTC. Translated, it gives CASSIYAGSNEQFF.

Worth noting for this clone: Germline is not matched at one junction end, which may reflect a read error. The rearrangement joins TRBV7-7 to TRBJ2-5; TRBD2 aligns across 15 bases. CDR3 length: 16 residues. Germline CDR1 SSHAT, CDR2 FNYEAQ (reference sequence). The CDR3 DNA reads TGTGCTAGCAGCTTGGGACTAGCGGGAGGTCGAGAGACCCAGTACTTC. Protein: CASSLGLAGGRETQYF.

V is TRBV4-2 and J is TRBJ2-3; 9 bases map to TRBD2. Germline assignment: CDR1 LGHNA and CDR2 YNFKEQ. CDR3 length: 13 residues. J gave up 9 bases and V 4 bases, and 5 bases lay outside the gene matches. The CDR3 DNA follows: TGTGCCAGCAGCCCCGAGAGCGGGGGGACGCAGTATTTT. Its protein product is CASSPESGGTQYF.

The rearrangement joins TRBV18 to TRBJ1-1; the D gene is possibly TRBD1 (5 bases). V lost 3 bases, J lost 8 bases, and 16 bases lay in between. CDR1 is KGHSH, CDR2 LQKENI, per germline. There are 14 residues in the CDR3. The CDR3 protein is CASSPIRLTAEAFF. Written as DNA, the CDR3 is TGTGCCAGCTCACCCATTAGACTGACAGCCGAAGCTTTCTTT.

The gene calls are TRBV5-8 and TRBJ1-6, with D tentatively TRBD1 (6 bases). In germline, CDR1 is SGHTS, CDR2 YDEGEE. V dropped 0 bases and J dropped 7 bases, with 17 bases sitting between them. The CDR3 has 17 residues. CDR3: CASSLDWAGQKNSPLHF. DNA of the CDR3: TGTGCCAGCAGCTTGGATTGGGCCGGACAGAAGAATTCACCCCTCCACTTT.

The chain links TRBV30 to TRBJ2-7; 11 bases are shared with TRBD1. The CDR3 runs 14 residues. Trimming took 2 bases from V and 6 from J; bases not matched to a gene: 6. Germline V gene data show CDR1 as GTSNPN and CDR2 as SVGIG (reference sequence). Here the CDR3 DNA reads TGTGCCTGGAGTCCCGGGACAGGGGGGCTCGAGCAGTACTTC. Protein sequence: CAWSPGTGGLEQYF.

The chain combines TRBV21-1 with TRBJ2-7; the table names TRBD2, a call not compared with the DNA. TRBV21-1 is listed as a pseudogene. The CDR3 consists of 14 residues. CDR3 coding DNA: TGTGCCAGCAGCAAAAGCGGGAGATCGGACGAGCAGTACTTC. Translation: CASSKSGRSDEQYF.

The chain joins TRBV6-4 to TRBJ1-6; D is uncertain. The V end lost 6 bases, the J end lost 7 bases, and 10 bases lay between the germline ends. This CDR3 spans 13 amino acids. CDR1 and CDR2 (germline): MRHNA, SNTAGT. The CDR3 is CASSESGNSPLHF. The CDR3 nucleotides read TGTGCCAGCAGCGAGTCGGGCAATTCACCCCTCCACTTT.

V gene TRBV10-3 combines with J gene TRBJ1-3, with D perhaps matching TRBD1 (5 bases). V was clipped by 6 bases and J by 4 bases, with 16 bases between them. CDR3 length: 15 amino acids. Germline CDR1 and CDR2: ENHRY and SYGVKD. CDR3 loop: CAISSAGGVGNTIYF. CDR3 nucleotide sequence: TGTGCCATCAGCTCAGCCGGGGGGGTAGGAAACACCATATATTTT.

Concerning this clone itself: Relative to the germline gene, one junction end is altered; a read error may explain this. The genes are TRBV27 and TRBJ1-2, with 9 bases matching TRBD1. The CDR3 runs 15 residues. Germline-derived CDR1 and CDR2 are MNHEY and SMNVEV (reference sequence). The CDR3 DNA follows: TGTGCCAGCCGTTTTACGGACAGGGGATTGAATGGCTACACCTTC. Amino acids: CASRFTDRGLNGYTF.

The J gene is TRBJ2-7, the V gene TRBV5-5; possibly TRBD1 for D (6 bases). Trimming took 0 bases from V and 4 from J, leaving 17 bases between them. The V gene's germline CDR1 is SGHKS and CDR2 YYEKEE (reference sequence). The CDR3 totals 16 residues. As DNA, the CDR3 is TGTGCCAGCAGCTTGGTGGGGGCCCCCGTCCCATACGAGCAGTACTTC. The encoded protein is CASSLVGAPVPYEQYF.

J is TRBJ2-3 and V is TRBV21-1. TRBV21-1 is a pseudogene segment. This CDR3 spans 14 amino acids. The CDR3 loop reads CASSKAGPPDTQYF. The CDR3 DNA is TGTGCCAGCAGCAAAGCAGGACCGCCAGATACGCAGTATTTT.

This clone showed up just once. The chain couples TRBV7-2 to TRBJ1-5, with a possible D match to TRBD1 (5 bases). Germline CDR1 reads SGHTA; CDR2 reads FQGNSA. Trimming took 5 bases from V and 4 from J, leaving 12 bases between them. This CDR3 contains 14 residues. CDR3 in amino acids: CASSPLTANQPQHF. The CDR3 DNA sequence: TGTGCCAGCAGCCCCCTGACAGCTAATCAGCCCCAGCATTTT. Combining the CDR3 with reference TRBV7-2 and TRBJ1-5 gives the whole variable domain GAGVSQSPSNKVTEKGKDVELRCDPISGHTALYWYRQSLGQGLEFLIYFQGNSAPDKSGLPSDRFSAERTGGSVSTLTIQRTQQEDSAVYLCASSPLTANQPQHFGDGTRLSIL.

The gene calls are TRBV6-4 and TRBJ2-3; D is possibly TRBD2 (6 bases). The V end was cut by 7 bases, the J end by 4 bases, with 24 bases between. The CDR3 has 17 amino acids. CDR1 is MRHNA and CDR2 is SNTAGT in the germline V gene. This CDR3 is CASKLPDRDFPPDTQYF. CDR3 nucleotide sequence: TGTGCCAGCAAACTCCCGGACCGGGACTTTCCGCCAGATACGCAGTATTTT.

The chain couples TRBV5-1 to TRBJ2-3; TRBD2 aligns across 7 bases. In germline, CDR1 is SGHRS, CDR2 YFSETQ. CDR3 length: 16 amino acids. With V trimmed by 3 bases and J by 1 base, 8 bases remained unmatched. Here the CDR3 reads CASSSLAAVGTDTQYF. In nucleotides, the CDR3 is TGCGCCAGCAGCTCGCTAGCGGCAGTGGGCACAGATACGCAGTATTTT.

With respect to this clone: The junction shows a germline mismatch at one end, possibly a read error. The J gene is TRBJ2-2, the V gene TRBV7-7, with D possibly being TRBD1 (5 bases). The CDR3 has 14 amino acids. Germline values: CDR1 SSHAT, CDR2 FNYEAQ (reference sequence). In nucleotides, the CDR3 is TGTGCTAGCAGCCCAAGGGGCTACTCCGGGGAGCTGTTTTTT. This gives the protein CASSPRGYSGELFF.

The table lists this clone with a count of one. CDR3 DNA sequence: TGTGCCAGCAATGATCAGGGGAACTATGGCTACACCTTC. Translating it yields CASNDQGNYGYTF. This chain connects TRBV12-3 or TRBV12-4 to TRBJ1-2, with D perhaps matching TRBD1 (6 bases). Trimming stripped 7 bases from V and 2 bases from J, with 11 bases between. The CDR3 has 13 amino acids.

The chain links TRBV6-5 to TRBJ1-3, with D unresolved. This CDR3 has 16 amino acids. Germline lookup yields CDR1 MNHEY and CDR2 SVGAGI. V dropped 0 bases and J dropped 0 bases, with 9 bases sitting between them. The CDR3 bases are TGTGCCAGCAGTTACTCGCGGGAGGCCTCTGGAAACACCATATATTTT. Translated: CASSYSREASGNTIYF.

The chain employs TRBV7-9 and TRBJ1-5; possible D gene TRBD1, 5 bases. CDR3 length: 15 residues. V was pared by 1 base and J by 3 bases, with 10 bases between. From germline, CDR1 is SEHNR and CDR2 FQNEAQ (reference sequence). Here the CDR3 DNA reads TGTGCCAGCAGCTTAGGGGGGACGGACAATCAGCCCCAGCATTTT. It is translated as CASSLGGTDNQPQHF.

CDR3 bases: TGTGCCAGCAGGCATATAACAGGGGGAGAAAATGAAAAACTGTTTTTT. Protein product: CASRHITGGENEKLFF. The V call is TRBV7-9, the J call TRBJ1-4; 8 nucleotides agree with TRBD1. This CDR3 is 16 amino acids long. The ends lost 6 bases at V and 5 bases at J; junction bases unmatched: 11. Germline assignment: CDR1 SEHNR and CDR2 FQNEAQ (reference sequence).

This clone showed up just a few times. The chain combines TRBV6-6 with TRBJ2-6; D ambiguous. Germline lookup yields CDR1 MNHNY and CDR2 SVGAGI (reference sequence). The CDR3 covers 17 residues. V gave up 5 bases and J gave up 0 bases, with 14 bases separating them. CDR3 bases: TGTGCCAGCAGTCCATTGCTCGGTATCTCTGGGGCCAACGTCCTGACTTTC. It is translated as CASSPLLGISGANVLTF.